The 32 T cell receptor beta chains presented below share a single source sample, sequenced in a study of human thymus T cells. Profiled with immunoSEQ multiplex PCR; TCRdb holds only in-frame clones, not every one. The table lists about 46,000 clones, around 93% of them singletons, with approximately 0.15% in the top ten. The sample comprised blood. The receptors were gathered from a girl in the first two years of life with a congenital heart defect but otherwise immunologically healthy.

The chain combines TRBV6-6 with TRBJ2-7; D might be TRBD1 (6 bases). Germline V gives CDR1 MNHNY, CDR2 SVGAGI (reference sequence). Trimming shortened V by 5 bases and J by 3 bases, and 11 bases separated the two germline ends. The CDR3 runs 13 residues. DNA of the CDR3: TGTGCCAGCAGTGGTGGACAGAGCTACGAGCAGTACTTC. It codes for CASSGGQSYEQYF.

As DNA, the CDR3 is TGTGCCAGTAGAGGACTAGCGGGTACCGGGGAGCTGTTTTTT. Its protein is CASRGLAGTGELFF. V gene TRBV19 combines with J gene TRBJ2-2; 11 positions match TRBD2. Germline assignment: CDR1 LNHDA and CDR2 SQIVND (reference sequence). This CDR3 has 14 amino acids. The J segment lost 5 bases and the V segment lost 6 bases, leaving 2 bases of the junction unmatched.

J is TRBJ1-1 and V is TRBV28; D is unresolved. CDR3 length equals 14 residues. The V gene lost 2 bases and the J gene lost 0 bases, with 7 bases spanning the gap. Germline V gene sequence: CDR1 MDHEN, CDR2 SYDVKM. The CDR3 here is CASSLTGVNTEAFF. The CDR3 DNA is TGTGCCAGCAGTTTAACTGGGGTGAACACTGAAGCTTTCTTT.

This clone has just one count. The V call is TRBV14, the J call TRBJ2-1; TRBD2 matches 10 bases. The CDR3 extends over 15 amino acids. J gave up 10 bases and V 0 bases, and 6 bases lay outside the gene matches. The germline CDR1 and CDR2 sequences are SGHDN and FVKESK. CDR3 nucleotides: TGTGCCAGCAGCCAAGACCGGCTAGCGGGAGAGGAGCAGTTCTTC. Amino acid sequence: CASSQDRLAGEEQFF.

J is TRBJ1-6 and V is TRBV30; 8 positions match TRBD1. The CDR3 consists of 17 residues. The V and J ends lost 3 bases and 1 base, in that order; junction bases with no gene match: 8. Per the germline V gene, CDR1 is GTSNPN and CDR2 is SVGIG (reference sequence). CDR3 sequence (DNA): TGTGCCTGGAGAGTTCAGGGGGCTATGTCCTATAATTCACCCCTCCACTTT. This encodes CAWRVQGAMSYNSPLHF.

V and J are TRBV6-1 and TRBJ1-5; 7 nucleotides match TRBD1. V shed 2 bases and J 4 bases; nucleotides not matched to a gene: 5. Per germline, CDR1 MNHNS and CDR2 SASEGT. This CDR3 is built from 15 residues. The CDR3 spells CASSELGQPNQPQHF. In DNA, the CDR3 is TGTGCCAGCAGTGAATTGGGACAGCCGAATCAGCCCCAGCATTTT.

The chain is built from TRBV19 and TRBJ1-2, with 7 bases lining up with TRBD1. The junction had 3 bases not matched to a gene; V was cut back by 6 bases and J by 5 bases. The CDR3 extends over 12 amino acids. CDR1 LNHDA and CDR2 SQIVND come from the germline V gene (reference sequence). The CDR3 DNA sequence: TGTGCCAGTAGCGGACAGGTTTATGGCTACACCTTC. Protein: CASSGQVYGYTF.

The chain is built from TRBV5-4 and TRBJ2-1; 7 bases fit TRBD2. CDR3 length: 18 residues. Trimming at V came to 1 base and at J to 5 bases, leaving 15 bases not matched to a gene. CDR1 is SGHNT and CDR2 is YYREEE in the germline V gene (reference sequence). The CDR3 DNA reads TGTGCCAGCAGCTTGCCGCCCATTGGGGGGAGGGCTAACAATGAGCAGTTCTTC. Its translation is CASSLPPIGGRANNEQFF.

This chain uses TRBV9 with TRBJ2-1, with D possibly matching TRBD2 (6 bases). CDR1 and CDR2 from the germline V gene are SGDLS and YYNGEE. The CDR3 totals 14 residues. V dropped 5 bases and J dropped 8 bases, with 17 bases sitting between them. CDR3 amino acids: CASSGGSGTDEQFF. CDR3 in DNA: TGTGCCAGCAGTGGAGGGTCCGGGACCGATGAGCAGTTCTTC.

V gene TRBV10-3 combines with J gene TRBJ2-1; D is undetermined. CDR1 and CDR2 from the germline V gene are ENHRY and SYGVKD. The V gene lost 2 bases and the J gene lost 5 bases, with 10 bases spanning the gap. The CDR3 is made up of 14 amino acids. The CDR3 is CAISEKGTDNEQFF. In DNA form, the CDR3 reads TGTGCCATCAGTGAGAAGGGCACTGACAATGAGCAGTTCTTC.

The chain employs TRBV5-4 and TRBJ2-7, with D possibly being TRBD2 (6 bases). The CDR3 contains 14 residues. Germline-derived CDR1 and CDR2 are SGHNT and YYREEE (reference sequence). V lost 8 bases to trimming and J lost 2 bases, with 17 bases between them. The CDR3 DNA sequence: TGTGCCAGTGCCCCCGAGGGGAGGACCTACGAGCAGTACTTC. Its protein product is CASAPEGRTYEQYF. Full variable domain (rest looked up from reference TRBV5-4 and TRBJ2-7): ETGVTQSPTHLIKTRGQQVTLRCSSQSGHNTVSWYQQALGQGPQFIFQYYREEENGRGNFPPRFSGLQFPNYSSELNVNALELDDSALYLCASAPEGRTYEQYFGPGTRLTVT.

V gene TRBV5-1 combines with J gene TRBJ2-6; 7 nucleotides agree with TRBD1. The V and J ends lost 3 bases and 0 bases, in that order; junction bases with no gene match: 12. Germline V gene data show CDR1 as SGHRS and CDR2 as YFSETQ. CDR3 length: 19 amino acids. CDR3 DNA: TGCGCCAGCAGCTCTCGCACAGGGGCCTCAAGCTCTGGGGCCAACGTCCTGACTTTC. This encodes CASSSRTGASSSGANVLTF.

This clone was counted a single time. The gene calls are TRBV7-2 and TRBJ2-1, with 11 bases that match TRBD2. V was clipped by 3 bases and J by 4 bases; unmatched bases: 2. CDR1 and CDR2 (germline): SGHTA, FQGNSA. There are 15 residues in the CDR3. Here the CDR3 reads CASSLTSGTYNEQFF. In DNA form, the CDR3 reads TGTGCCAGCAGCTTGACTAGCGGGACGTACAATGAGCAGTTCTTC. Combining the CDR3 with reference TRBV7-2 and TRBJ2-1 gives the whole variable domain GAGVSQSPSNKVTEKGKDVELRCDPISGHTALYWYRQSLGQGLEFLIYFQGNSAPDKSGLPSDRFSAERTGGSVSTLTIQRTQQEDSAVYLCASSLTSGTYNEQFFGPGTRLTVL.

The chain carries TRBV5-6 and TRBJ2-3, with 10 bases lining up with TRBD2. V lost 2 bases and J lost 6; bases outside the gene matches: 3. The CDR3 is made up of 14 amino acids. Germline V lookup: CDR1 SGHDT, CDR2 YYEEEE. The CDR3 nucleotides read TGTGCCAGCAGCTTAGCGGGAGGGTCCGATACGCAGTATTTT. Its translation is CASSLAGGSDTQYF.

This sequence joins TRBV9 and TRBJ2-2, with D hard to call. This CDR3 comprises 16 residues. Trimming pared 0 bases from V and 5 bases from J, leaving 14 bases between. The germline CDR1 and CDR2 sequences are SGDLS and YYNGEE. The CDR3: CASSVATWAGTGELFF. CDR3 DNA: TGTGCCAGCAGCGTAGCTACCTGGGCAGGAACCGGGGAGCTGTTTTTT.

The genes are TRBV9 and TRBJ1-1; D possibly corresponds to TRBD1 (6 bases). The ends were cut back, 0 bases at V and 7 bases at J, with 16 bases in the middle. The CDR3 contains 15 residues. Germline V gene data show CDR1 as SGDLS and CDR2 as YYNGEE. CDR3 sequence: CASSVDDYRDGEAFF. Here the CDR3 DNA reads TGTGCCAGCAGCGTAGACGACTACAGGGATGGTGAAGCTTTCTTT.

The J gene is TRBJ2-3, the V gene TRBV4-3; 11 nucleotides align to TRBD2. The germline V gene encodes CDR1 LGHNA and CDR2 YSLEER. Trimming at V came to 4 bases and at J to 4 bases, leaving 13 bases not matched to a gene. The length of the CDR3 is 18 residues. The CDR3 coding sequence is TGCGCCAGCAGCCCGATAGCGGGAGGGGGGGAACCGCCAGATACGCAGTATTTT. Amino acids: CASSPIAGGGEPPDTQYF.

The gene calls are TRBV5-1 and TRBJ1-2; no reliable D call. This CDR3 has 13 residues. Per germline, CDR1 SGHRS and CDR2 YFSETQ. The ends were cut back, 0 bases at V and 3 bases at J, with 6 bases in the middle. For the CDR3, the DNA is TGCGCCAGCAGCTTGGCGGGTGACTATGGCTACACCTTC. Amino acid sequence: CASSLAGDYGYTF.

This clone was counted a single time. V and J are TRBV19 and TRBJ1-2; D uncertain. CDR1 is LNHDA, CDR2 SQIVND, per germline (reference sequence). The CDR3 sequence is 14 residues long. The V and J ends lost 7 bases and 5 bases respectively, with 17 bases between them. This chain's CDR3 is CASIDLGQSYGYTF. The CDR3 DNA sequence: TGTGCCAGTATTGACCTTGGGCAGTCTTATGGCTACACCTTC.

The chain recombines TRBV5-1 with TRBJ2-2, with D perhaps being TRBD1 or TRBD2 (5 bases each). Germline CDR1 and CDR2: SGHRS and YFSETQ. Trimming removed 5 bases from V and 1 base from J, with 12 bases in between. The CDR3 runs 15 residues. The DNA for the CDR3 is TGCGCCAGCAGGTCCGGGGCCGAGAACACCGGGGAGCTGTTTTTT. This codes for CASRSGAENTGELFF.

The chain has TRBV4-1 and TRBJ2-5; 8 nucleotides line up with TRBD2. J lost 1 base, V lost 0 bases, and 4 bases had no gene match. CDR1 is MGHRA, CDR2 YSYEKL, per germline. CDR3 size: 16 residues. CDR3: CASSQETSGTQETQYF. The CDR3 coding sequence is TGCGCCAGCAGCCAAGAAACTAGCGGAACCCAAGAGACCCAGTACTTC.

The CDR3 reads CASSDLGQGPYEQYF. CDR3 DNA: TGTGCCAGCAGTGACCTAGGGCAGGGCCCCTACGAGCAGTACTTC. The genes are TRBV2 and TRBJ2-7, with TRBD1 as a possible D gene (5 bases). The CDR3 covers 15 residues. The V and J ends lost 3 bases and 2 bases respectively, with 14 bases between them. Germline lookup yields CDR1 SNHLY and CDR2 FYNNEI.

V is TRBV21-1 and J is TRBJ2-1; the table's D call, TRBD2, was not checked against the DNA. TRBV21-1 is described as a pseudogene. The CDR3 is made up of 16 amino acids. Here the CDR3 DNA reads TGTGCCAGCAGCTGGGTAGGGGAGGGGAGGAACAATGAGCAGTTCTTC. This codes for CASSWVGEGRNNEQFF.

The V call is TRBV4-1, the J call TRBJ1-1; 7 bases are shared with TRBD1. The CDR3 is 15 residues long. Germline CDR1 reads MGHRA; CDR2 reads YSYEKL. The ends lost 0 bases at V and 6 bases at J; junction bases unmatched: 7. The CDR3 spells CASSQDAGGVSEAFF. The CDR3 coding sequence is TGCGCCAGCAGCCAAGACGCAGGGGGGGTATCTGAAGCTTTCTTT.

The rearrangement uses TRBV2 and TRBJ1-2; D remains ambiguous. Trimming pared 6 bases from V and 2 bases from J, leaving 10 bases between. Germline CDR1 SNHLY, CDR2 FYNNEI. The CDR3 has 13 residues. The CDR3 nucleotides read TGTGCCAGCAGCGGCAGGCCGAACTATGGCTACACCTTC. It encodes CASSGRPNYGYTF.

The rearrangement uses TRBV11-2 and TRBJ1-1; D is perhaps TRBD1 (6 bases). The CDR3 is 15 residues long. Trimming left V 3 bases short and J 3 bases short, with 14 bases between. CDR1 is SGHAT, CDR2 FQNNGV, per germline. Here the CDR3 reads CASSLQGSWDTEAFF. The CDR3 nucleotides are TGTGCCAGCAGCTTGCAGGGGTCGTGGGACACTGAAGCTTTCTTT.

This chain connects TRBV12-5 to TRBJ2-7, with D possibly TRBD1 on 5 matching bases. Germline CDR1 and CDR2: LGHNT and FRNRAP. The CDR3 spans 16 residues. Between the trimmed V and J ends, which lost 7 bases and 3 bases, there was a span of 22 bases. The CDR3 DNA follows: TGTGCTAGTGCCCCGATCCCCCGATCCAGGGACTACGAGCAGTACTTC. Protein: CASAPIPRSRDYEQYF.

The chain has TRBV25-1 and TRBJ2-5; tentative D call: TRBD2 (6 bases). Near its end, the DNA agrees better with TRBJ2-7, so the J call may be wrong. CDR1 is MGHDK, CDR2 SYGVNS, per germline. The CDR3 is 15 residues long. The CDR3 sequence: CASRARDAGTYEQYF. Here the CDR3 DNA reads TGTGCCAGCAGGGCCAGGGACGCGGGAACCTACGAGCAGTACTTC.

J is TRBJ2-7 and V is TRBV2; D is ambiguous. The CDR3 consists of 12 residues. Germline values: CDR1 SNHLY, CDR2 FYNNEI. Deletions cut 6 bases from V and 3 bases from J, with 9 bases between. CDR3 residues: CASRSSYYEQYF. DNA for the CDR3: TGTGCCAGCAGGAGTAGTTACTACGAGCAGTACTTC.

The chain links TRBV21-1 to TRBJ2-1; the DNA was not used to check the table's D call, TRBD2. TRBV21-1 is recorded as a pseudogene. The CDR3 sequence is 15 residues long. Written as DNA, the CDR3 is TGTGCCATCGAGCGGGAGGGAACTTCCTACAATGAGCAGTTCTTC. Its protein is CAIEREGTSYNEQFF.

The V call is TRBV15, the J call TRBJ2-7; D is unclear. The tail of the sequence fits TRBJ2-1 better, so the J call may be wrong. This CDR3 comprises 13 residues. Germline V CDR1 and CDR2: LNHNV, YYDKDF (reference sequence). CDR3 DNA sequence: TGTGCCATTCGTCCAGCGACGAACAATGAGCAGTTCTTC. It translates to CAIRPATNNEQFF.

This chain joins TRBV19 and TRBJ2-4, with D perhaps TRBD1 or TRBD2 (5 bases each). Germline CDR1 is LNHDA and CDR2 is SQIVND (reference sequence). The CDR3 has 17 residues. V was trimmed by 5 bases and J by 0 bases, leaving 17 bases between them. CDR3 in DNA: TGTGCCAGTAGTCCAACTACAGGAGGTATAGCCAAAAACATTCAGTACTTC. It encodes CASSPTTGGIAKNIQYF.